This section outlines one T cell receptor (beta chain) sequence together with its context. Original analysis: The assay estimated nucleated cells by amplifying reference gene primers. Libraries were prepared by immunoSEQ multiplex PCR; TCRdb keeps only in-frame clonotypes and omits some of them. The D gene and trimming were derived from the DNA, and the V and J assignments and clone size from that table. The table shows about 74,000 clones, with almost 90% occurring only once. This sample was included in a study of blood T cell repertoires in COVID-19. The sequencing input was peripheral blood. The receptor's source is a woman aged 80 or older with active or convalescent COVID-19.

CDR3 amino acids: CASSFRQGGTADTQYF. In DNA form, the CDR3 reads TGTGCCAGCAGCTTTAGACAGGGAGGAACGGCAGATACGCAGTATTTT. The chain is built from TRBV7-9 and TRBJ2-3; a possible D gene is TRBD1 (7 bases). Trimming cost V 3 bases and J 4 bases, with 17 bases left between them. The CDR3 length is 16 residues. The V gene's germline CDR1 is SEHNR and CDR2 FQNEAQ (reference sequence). Full variable domain (rest looked up from reference TRBV7-9 and TRBJ2-3): DTGVSQNPRHKITKRGQNVTFRCDPISEHNRLYWYRQTLGQGPEFLTYFQNEAQLEKSRLLSDRFSAERPKGSFSTLEIQRTEQGDSAMYLCASSFRQGGTADTQYFGPGTRLTVL.